This T cell receptor beta chain came from a study of spatial heterogeneity in lung cancer. Study details: Matched bulk RNA-seq yielded a T cell transcriptional module score. Counts of TCR transcripts in tumor regions correlated strongly with that score.

TCRdb passed the 5' RACE reads through MiXCR, listing each CDR3 protein once. This table has about 18,000 distinct CDR3 sequences, around 6.8% appearing once. The length of the CDR3 is 12 residues. Deletions cut 3 bases from V and 9 bases from J, with 11 bases between. Described time point: sample taken at primary tumor resection. The 55 to 90 donors had untreated early-stage non-small cell lung cancer. Unsorted whole RNA of tumor, nontumor lung or frozen PBMC was sequenced. This clonotype has ten or more counts. The antigen remains unidentified. Study-wide findings and caveats: One measure, the expanded intratumoral alpha and beta TCR count, tracked tumor mutation counts. Coverage of tumor T cells, an estimated figure, was about 7% for alpha and around 12% for beta chains.

V is TRBV12-3 or TRBV12-4 and J is TRBJ1-2, with D perhaps TRBD1 (5 bases). The material sequenced was lung tumor tissue, taken at surgery. The TCR was taken from a male donor with early-stage non-small cell lung cancer. In DNA form, the CDR3 reads TGTGCCAGCAGTTTCGGACACCGCAGCTACACCTTC. Encoded protein: CASSFGHRSYTF.